This is a list of T cell receptor beta chains from one sample in a study of shared clonotypes between healthy human individuals. Assay used: immunoSEQ multiplex PCR; TCRdb lists only in-frame clones, some missing. The table lists approximately 640,000 clones, 60% to 80% of them singletons. The sample was memory CD4+ T cells sorted from blood. The receptors were gathered from a woman aged 25 to 39 in good health. Both conserved end residues are part of each CDR3. A D gene is named only where the DNA matches it firmly. Only part of the rows carry a size: once, few, many, or a class if the clone is expanded.

clone size	D gene	V gene	J gene	CDR3 DNA	CDR3 protein
-	TRBD1	TRBV5-6	TRBJ1-2	TGTGCCAGCAGCTACCAGCACGACAGGGTAAGCGGCTACACCTTC	CASSYQHDRVSGYTF
-	-	TRBV9	TRBJ2-7	TGTGCCAGCAGCGTAGCGCCGTCAAACGCCGAGCAGTACTTC	CASSVAPSNAEQYF
-	TRBD1	TRBV19	TRBJ2-7	TGTGCCAGTAATCCTAGGACAGGGAGCTCCTACGAGCAGTACTTC	CASNPRTGSSYEQYF
-	TRBD2	TRBV7-8	TRBJ2-7	TGTGCCAGCAGACCGCGGGGGGCGCAACTTTCAGAGCAGTACTTC	CASRPRGAQLSEQYF
-	-	TRBV5-6	TRBJ2-7	TGTGCCAGCAGCTTGCAGCGCCCAAGCCTAGAGCAGTACTTC	CASSLQRPSLEQYF
-	TRBD2	TRBV7-8	TRBJ2-7	TGTGCCAGCAGCCAGAGCGGGATTACCTACGAGCAGTACTTC	CASSQSGITYEQYF
few	-	TRBV4-1	TRBJ2-1	TGCGCCAGCAGCCAAGATCCCGGCCATGAGCAGTTCTTC	CASSQDPGHEQFF
-	-	TRBV6-1	TRBJ1-5	TGTGCCAGCAGGGATAATGGTCCCCAGCATTTT	CASRDNGPQHF
few	-	TRBV20-1	TRBJ2-7	TGCAGTGGAGGGGAATTCTACGAGCAGTACTTC	CSGGEFYEQYF
-	TRBD2	TRBV11-2	TRBJ2-7	TGTGCCAGCAGCTTAAGAAAGCGGGAGCCCTACGAGCAGTACTTC	CASSLRKREPYEQYF
-	-	TRBV19	TRBJ1-1	TGTGCCAGTAGGGTTCGGGGAGAAGCTTTCTTT	CASRVRGEAFF
-	-	TRBV10-3	TRBJ2-7	TGTGCCATCAGGAGTAGCGGCTCCTCCTACGAGCAGTACTTC	CAIRSSGSSYEQYF
-	-	TRBV28	TRBJ1-2	TGTGCCAGCAATTCGGGGCCGAACAGTTACTATGGCTACACCTTC	CASNSGPNSYYGYTF
-	-	TRBV27	TRBJ2-7	TGTGCCAGCAGTTTGAGTTTGCAGGGGAGTTACGAGCAGTACTTC	CASSLSLQGSYEQYF
-	-	TRBV28	TRBJ1-1	TGTGCCACCAACCTCCCGACCGAGAACACTGAAGCTTTCTTT	CATNLPTENTEAFF
once	-	TRBV2	TRBJ1-3	TGTGCCAGCACAAACAGAGACTCTGGAAACACCATATATTTT	CASTNRDSGNTIYF
-	-	TRBV7-3	TRBJ1-2	TGTGCCAGCAGCTTCCAGGGGTCCTATGGCTACACCTTC	CASSFQGSYGYTF
-	TRBD2	TRBV7-8	TRBJ2-5	TGTGCCAGCAGCCGAGCGGGAAGACAAGAGACCCAGTACTTC	CASSRAGRQETQYF
-	TRBD1	TRBV5-1	TRBJ1-4	TGCGCCAGCAGCCCGCACCAAGGACAGGGTAGAGAAAAACTGTTTTTT	CASSPHQGQGREKLFF
-	-	TRBV9	TRBJ1-1	TGTGCCAGCAGCGTAGGGGGGCCGCTTTTCTTT	CASSVGGPLFF
-	-	TRBV5-4	TRBJ2-7	TGTGCCAGCAGCTTGAAGGATGGTCTAGCCCTATCTCCCTACGAGCAGTACTTC	CASSLKDGLALSPYEQYF
-	TRBD1	TRBV7-9	TRBJ2-1	TGTGCCAGCACCCACGGGACAGGATTGAGCAATGAGCAGTTCTTC	CASTHGTGLSNEQFF
-	TRBD1	TRBV28	TRBJ2-7	TGTGCCTCAACTAATTGGCGGACAGGGGCGGCCTTCGAGCAGTACTTC	CASTNWRTGAAFEQYF
-	-	TRBV28	TRBJ1-2	TGTGCCAGCAGTTTGCACGTGGGTACCGGTGGCTACACCTTC	CASSLHVGTGGYTF
once	TRBD2	TRBV2	TRBJ2-3	TGTGCCAGCAGCCTAGCGGGACCAGATACGCAGTATTTT	CASSLAGPDTQYF
few	-	TRBV2	TRBJ1-5	TGTGCCAGCAGCGACCGGGACCGTTATCAGCCCCAGCATTTT	CASSDRDRYQPQHF
few	-	TRBV6-1	TRBJ1-2	TGTGCCAGCAGTGACCGAAAGCTCTATCAAATACTACGGATAGACTACACCTTC	CASSDRKLYQILRIDYTF
-	TRBD1	TRBV5-1	TRBJ2-1	TGCGCCAGCAGCTCCGGGACAGGGTATGATGAGCAGTTCTTC	CASSSGTGYDEQFF
-	-	TRBV5-1	TRBJ1-5	TGCGCCAGCAGCTACACGGTCGGGAGCAATCAGCCCCAGCATTTT	CASSYTVGSNQPQHF
few	-	TRBV15	TRBJ1-3	TGTGCCACCAGCAGAGGACCCCCTGAGGGGCCAGGAAACACCATATATTTT	CATSRGPPEGPGNTIYF
few	-	TRBV19	TRBJ1-2	TGTGCCAGTAGTATTCGGCGGCAGGGGCATGGCTACACCTTC	CASSIRRQGHGYTF
-	TRBD1	TRBV11-2	TRBJ2-7	TGTGCCAGCAGCTCCCCCGGGACAGGGTTATACGAGCAGTACTTC	CASSSPGTGLYEQYF
-	TRBD2	TRBV7-3	TRBJ2-3	TGTGCCAGCAGCTTACAGGGAGGGGACACAGATACGCAGTATTTT	CASSLQGGDTDTQYF
-	TRBD2	TRBV6-1	TRBJ2-3	TGTGCCAGCAGTGATCCCCTGAGTAGCGGGAGGAGGACAGATACGCAGTATTTT	CASSDPLSSGRRTDTQYF
-	TRBD2	TRBV7-7	TRBJ2-7	TGTGCCAGCAGCTTAGAAACAGCGGGAGGGTCCTCCTACGAGCAGTACTTC	CASSLETAGGSSYEQYF
-	TRBD2	TRBV6-6	TRBJ2-1	TGTGCCAGCAGTCAACTAGCGGGAGAGATCGATGAGCAGTTCTTC	CASSQLAGEIDEQFF
-	TRBD2	TRBV5-1	TRBJ2-3	TGCGCCAGCAGCTTGCTCGCGGGAGCTAGCACAGATACGCAGTATTTT	CASSLLAGASTDTQYF
-	-	TRBV20-1	TRBJ2-2	TGCAGTGCCCGGTACACCGGGGAGCTGTTTTTT	CSARYTGELFF
-	-	TRBV7-9	TRBJ2-7	TGTGCCAGCAGCTTAACTGGGGGCGGATACGAGCAGTACTTC	CASSLTGGGYEQYF
-	-	TRBV5-5	TRBJ1-1	TGTGCCAGCAATCTTAAGGGCCGACCTACGAACACTGAAGCTTTCTTT	CASNLKGRPTNTEAFF
-	TRBD2	TRBV6-6	TRBJ2-1	TGTGCCAGCAAAGAACGGCTAGCGGGAGTCTACAATGAGCAGTTCTTC	CASKERLAGVYNEQFF
-	TRBD1	TRBV5-1	TRBJ2-2	TGCGCCAGCAGTTATTACAGGGGAAGCACCGGGGAGCTGTTTTTT	CASSYYRGSTGELFF
few	-	TRBV7-8	TRBJ1-3	TGTGCCAGCAGCCCACCTATTCGTGCGGAAAGCTCTGGAAACACCATATATTTT	CASSPPIRAESSGNTIYF